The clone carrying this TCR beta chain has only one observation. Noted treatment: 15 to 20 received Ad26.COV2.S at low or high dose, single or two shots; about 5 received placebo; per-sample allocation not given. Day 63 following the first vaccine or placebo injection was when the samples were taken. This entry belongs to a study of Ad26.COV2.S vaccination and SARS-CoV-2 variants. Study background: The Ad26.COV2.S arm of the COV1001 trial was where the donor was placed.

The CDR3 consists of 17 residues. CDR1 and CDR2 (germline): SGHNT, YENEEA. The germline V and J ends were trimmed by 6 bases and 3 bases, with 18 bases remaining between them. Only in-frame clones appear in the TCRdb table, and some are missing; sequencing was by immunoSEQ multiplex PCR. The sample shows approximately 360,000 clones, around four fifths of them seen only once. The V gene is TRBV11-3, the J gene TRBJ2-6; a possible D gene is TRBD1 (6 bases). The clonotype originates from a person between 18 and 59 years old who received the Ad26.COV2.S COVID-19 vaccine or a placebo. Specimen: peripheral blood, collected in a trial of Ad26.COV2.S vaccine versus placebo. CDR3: CASSKNRQVFGANVLTF. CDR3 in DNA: TGTGCCAGCAGTAAGAATCGACAGGTCTTTGGGGCCAACGTCCTGACTTTC. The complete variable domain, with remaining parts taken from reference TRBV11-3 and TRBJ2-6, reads EAGVVQSPRYKIIEKKQPVAFWCNPISGHNTLYWYLQNLGQGPELLIRYENEEAVDDSQLPKDRFSAERLKGVDSTLKIQPAELGDSAVYLCASSKNRQVFGANVLTFGAGSRLTVL.